Following are 23 T cell receptor beta chains from one sample sequenced in a study of cytomegalovirus exposure and HLA in healthy donors. Measured with immunoSEQ multiplex PCR; TCRdb has only the in-frame clones, and not every one. The data show around 150,000 clones, with about 90% seen just once and roughly 7.7% held by the top ten. The sequencing input was PBMCs. The receptors were gathered from a woman aged 18-35 years in good health and CMV-seropositive.

The V gene is TRBV7-9, the J gene TRBJ1-1; TRBD1 is a possible D gene (5 bases). With 7 bases removed from V and 4 bases from J, the gap between germline ends came to 13 bases. The CDR3 is 13 residues long. Germline V gene lookup returns CDR1 SEHNR and CDR2 FQNEAQ (reference sequence). The CDR3 DNA reads TGTGCCAGCACCCCTGTGGGGGGCACTGAAGCTTTCTTT. Translated: CASTPVGGTEAFF. Using reference TRBV7-9 and TRBJ1-1 for the parts outside the CDR3, the full variable domain is DTGVSQNPRHKITKRGQNVTFRCDPISEHNRLYWYRQTLGQGPEFLTYFQNEAQLEKSRLLSDRFSAERPKGSFSTLEIQRTEQGDSAMYLCASTPVGGTEAFFGQGTRLTVV.

The chain is built from TRBV7-9 and TRBJ2-1; 8 bases agree with TRBD2. Germline assignment: CDR1 SEHNR and CDR2 FQNEAQ (reference sequence). The CDR3 totals 17 residues. The ends lost 2 bases at V and 8 bases at J; junction bases unmatched: 14. CDR3 amino acids: CASSLRGGGSTRDEQFF. As DNA, the CDR3 is TGTGCCAGCAGCTTACGGGGCGGGGGGAGTACACGAGATGAGCAGTTCTTC.

This clone appeared a few times. The CDR3 region is CASSGAVDTGELFF. CDR3 sequence (DNA): TGTGCCAGCAGCGGAGCTGTAGACACCGGGGAGCTGTTTTTT. The J gene is TRBJ2-2, the V gene TRBV9; D not resolved. The CDR3 spans 14 residues. V lost 3 bases and J 3 bases, leaving 9 bases between the germline ends. CDR1 is SGDLS, CDR2 YYNGEE, per germline.

The chain joins TRBV4-2 to TRBJ2-1; 10 nucleotides line up with TRBD2. The CDR3 spans 16 residues. Germline V gene sequence: CDR1 LGHNA, CDR2 YNFKEQ. Losses at the gene ends were 1 base for V and 10 bases for J; bases not matched to a gene: 10. The CDR3 is CASSQVFSLAGVEQFF. The CDR3 region has the DNA TGTGCCAGCAGCCAAGTTTTTAGCCTAGCGGGAGTGGAGCAGTTCTTC.

This chain uses TRBV19 with TRBJ1-1; TRBD1 matches at 9 bases. This CDR3 contains 13 residues. CDR1 is LNHDA, CDR2 SQIVND, per germline (reference sequence). V shed 3 bases, J shed 4 bases, and the junction held 0 bases outside the gene matches. The CDR3 sequence is CASSMTGGTEAFF. As DNA, the CDR3 is TGTGCCAGTAGTATGACAGGGGGCACTGAAGCTTTCTTT. Combining the CDR3 with reference TRBV19 and TRBJ1-1 gives the whole variable domain DGGITQSPKYLFRKEGQNVTLSCEQNLNHDAMYWYRQDPGQGLRLIYYSQIVNDFQKGDIAEGYSVSREKKESFPLTVTSAQKNPTAFYLCASSMTGGTEAFFGQGTRLTVV.

V usage is TRBV7-6 and J usage is TRBJ2-3, with 12 bases lining up with TRBD2. The germline V gene encodes CDR1 SGHVS and CDR2 FNYEAQ. This CDR3 has 21 amino acids. V shed 0 bases and J 3 bases; nucleotides not matched to a gene: 16. The CDR3 DNA reads as TGTGCCAGCAGCTTAGCCCCACTAGCGGGGGGTAAGATGCCAAAAACAGATACGCAGTATTTT. It specifies CASSLAPLAGGKMPKTDTQYF.

V is TRBV5-1 and J is TRBJ2-3; 10 positions match TRBD2. Germline lookup yields CDR1 SGHRS and CDR2 YFSETQ. The CDR3 length is 19 residues. Unmatched junction bases numbered 16, after V lost 4 bases and J lost 2 bases. CDR3 sequence (DNA): TGCGCCAGCAGCCCTCCCGGGACTAGCGCTACTCCTCTCACAGATACGCAGTATTTT. It codes for CASSPPGTSATPLTDTQYF.

As DNA, the CDR3 is TGCGCCAGCAGCCTGGGGGGCACTAGCGGGTACGAGCAGTACTTC. Protein: CASSLGGTSGYEQYF. This chain connects TRBV5-1 to TRBJ2-7; 9 bases are shared with TRBD2. The CDR3 runs to 15 residues. Per germline, CDR1 SGHRS and CDR2 YFSETQ. V was clipped by 4 bases and J by 4 bases; unmatched bases: 9.

The rearrangement uses TRBV19 and TRBJ1-6; 10 bases map to TRBD1. The CDR3 runs to 15 residues. From germline, CDR1 is LNHDA and CDR2 SQIVND (reference sequence). After removal of 7 bases from V and 7 bases from J, the junction contained 7 bases not matched to a gene. CDR3 DNA: TGTGCCAGTACTCCCACGGACAGGGGGAATTCACCCCTCCACTTT. Protein sequence: CASTPTDRGNSPLHF.

The chain joins TRBV9 to TRBJ1-1; no definite D call. Looked up from germline, CDR1 is SGDLS and CDR2 is YYNGEE. The CDR3 has 13 amino acids. V lost 4 bases and J lost 0, with 7 bases in between. This CDR3 is CASSSQMNTEAFF. CDR3 coding DNA: TGTGCCAGCAGCAGTCAGATGAACACTGAAGCTTTCTTT.

The chain carries TRBV10-2 and TRBJ2-1; TRBD1 agrees at 7 bases. The CDR3 totals 18 residues. Losses at the gene ends were 1 base for V and 0 bases for J; bases not matched to a gene: 9. CDR1 is WSHSY, CDR2 SAAADI, per germline. CDR3 amino acids: CASSEWLGTVGSYNEQFF. CDR3 sequence (DNA): TGCGCCAGCAGTGAGTGGTTGGGGACAGTCGGCTCCTACAATGAGCAGTTCTTC.

The table lists this clone with a count of one. The J gene is TRBJ1-2, the V gene TRBV5-1; no reliable D call. V lost 0 bases and J 3 bases, leaving 12 bases between the germline ends. This CDR3 has 15 residues. Germline CDR1 is SGHRS and CDR2 is YFSETQ. In nucleotides, the CDR3 is TGCGCCAGCAGCTTGGCGATCGAGAGCCACTATGGCTACACCTTC. Amino acids: CASSLAIESHYGYTF. Drawing the rest from reference TRBV5-1 and TRBJ1-2, the complete variable domain is KAGVTQTPRYLIKTRGQQVTLSCSPISGHRSVSWYQQTPGQGLQFLFEYFSETQRNKGNFPGRFSGRQFSNSRSEMNVSTLELGDSALYLCASSLAIESHYGYTFGSGTRLTVV.

The chain uses TRBV6-1 and TRBJ1-3; TRBD1 is a possible D gene (5 bases). The ends were cut back, 6 bases at V and 4 bases at J, with 13 bases in the middle. The CDR3 spans 14 residues. Germline CDR1 reads MNHNS; CDR2 reads SASEGT. The CDR3 DNA reads as TGTGCCAGCAGCGAGAGGGGAGGCGGAAACACCATATATTTT. Protein sequence: CASSERGGGNTIYF.

The J gene is TRBJ1-2, the V gene TRBV5-1; D unclear. V lost 3 bases and J 4 bases, leaving 4 bases between the germline ends. The CDR3 covers 11 residues. The germline V gene has CDR1 SGHRS and CDR2 YFSETQ. Here the CDR3 DNA reads TGCGCCAGCAGCTCGAGCTATGGCTACACCTTC. It codes for CASSSSYGYTF.

The J gene is TRBJ2-1, the V gene TRBV10-2, with 8 bases lining up with TRBD1. The CDR3 totals 13 residues. Germline V gene lookup returns CDR1 WSHSY and CDR2 SAAADI. V shed 6 bases and J 8 bases; nucleotides not matched to a gene: 6. The CDR3 DNA follows: TGCGCCAGCAGCAGGGGGCAAATTGATGAGCAGTTCTTC. Protein product: CASSRGQIDEQFF.

V usage is TRBV5-4 and J usage is TRBJ2-1; 9 bases map to TRBD1. The V and J ends lost 3 bases and 6 bases, in that order; junction bases with no gene match: 4. Germline CDR1 and CDR2: SGHNT and YYREEE (reference sequence). This CDR3 contains 14 residues. CDR3 in amino acids: CASSWGQGFNEQFF. In DNA form, the CDR3 reads TGTGCCAGCAGCTGGGGACAGGGTTTCAATGAGCAGTTCTTC.

The chain recombines TRBV11-2 with TRBJ2-7, with 11 bases aligning to TRBD2. After removal of 1 base from V and 6 bases from J, the junction contained 11 bases not matched to a gene. This CDR3 is 17 amino acids long. Per the germline V gene, CDR1 is SGHAT and CDR2 is FQNNGV. CDR3 region: CASSLVGLAGGLGEQYF. The DNA of the CDR3 is TGTGCCAGCAGCTTAGTCGGTCTAGCGGGAGGTTTAGGCGAGCAGTACTTC. The whole variable domain, remainder taken from reference TRBV11-2 and TRBJ2-7, is EAGVAQSPRYKIIEKRQSVAFWCNPISGHATLYWYQQILGQGPKLLIQFQNNGVVDDSQLPKDRFSAERLKGVDSTLKIQPAKLEDSAVYLCASSLVGLAGGLGEQYFGPGTRLTVT.

The gene calls are TRBV6-5 and TRBJ2-5; TRBD2 agrees at 11 bases. V lost 4 bases to trimming and J lost 5 bases; unmatched junction nucleotides: 9. CDR3 length: 16 amino acids. CDR1 is MNHEY, CDR2 SVGAGI, per germline. CDR3: CASSSILAGGGETQYF. In DNA form, the CDR3 reads TGTGCCAGCAGTTCCATCCTAGCGGGAGGTGGGGAGACCCAGTACTTC.

The rearrangement links TRBV21-1 to TRBJ1-6; the table gives TRBD1 as D, unverified against the DNA. TRBV21-1 is shown as a pseudogene. The length of the CDR3 is 16 residues. Here the CDR3 DNA reads TGTGCCAGCAGCAGACGCCCAGGGGTGTTAAATTCACCCCTCCACTTT. This sequence encodes CASSRRPGVLNSPLHF.

This sequence joins TRBV5-6 and TRBJ2-1, with 9 bases lining up with TRBD2. The CDR3 totals 14 residues. The J segment lost 12 bases and the V segment lost 4 bases, leaving 11 bases of the junction unmatched. Germline V CDR1 and CDR2: SGHDT, YYEEEE. The CDR3 DNA reads as TGTGCCAGCAGCAAGATTATTAGCGGGGGTCGGCAGTTCTTC. Translated: CASSKIISGGRQFF.

V usage is TRBV15 and J usage is TRBJ1-1; D unresolved. Trimming stripped 5 bases from V and 1 base from J, with 14 bases between. Germline CDR1 LNHNV, CDR2 YYDKDF (reference sequence). The CDR3 extends over 15 amino acids. CDR3 loop: CATSLGATENTEAFF. The CDR3 DNA is TGTGCCACCAGCCTCGGAGCCACCGAGAACACTGAAGCTTTCTTT.

This sequence joins TRBV19 and TRBJ2-1; 7 bases agree with TRBD2. J gave up 2 bases and V 1 base, and 5 bases lay outside the gene matches. This CDR3 region has 16 residues. CDR1 LNHDA and CDR2 SQIVND come from the germline V gene (reference sequence). The CDR3 nucleotides read TGTGCCAGTAGTATAGTAGGAGGGAGGGCCTACAATGAGCAGTTCTTC. This codes for CASSIVGGRAYNEQFF.

The chain carries TRBV5-4 and TRBJ2-7; weak D call: TRBD1 (5 bases). CDR1 is SGHNT and CDR2 is YYREEE in the germline V gene (reference sequence). The CDR3 spans 14 residues. V was trimmed by 0 bases and J by 2 bases, leaving 9 bases between them. The CDR3 sequence: CASSLGQWAYEQYF. The CDR3 DNA reads TGTGCCAGCAGCTTGGGACAGTGGGCCTACGAGCAGTACTTC.